Below, 17 T cell receptor beta chains from the same sample are listed, as sequenced in a study of identical twins. TCRdb reanalysed the 5' RACE reads using MiXCR and keeps one entry per CDR3 protein. The sample gives 690,000 or so distinct CDR3 sequences, around 8.3% of which show up once; about 0.98% is in the top ten. This sample was shared with a second study, whose subject was yellow fever vaccine responses in identical twins.

Sequenced sample: PBMCs. The receptor set was obtained from a woman between 18 and 29 years old in good health.

V gene TRBV12-3 or TRBV12-4 combines with J gene TRBJ1-4; no clear D gene. V gave up 5 bases and J gave up 8 bases, with 12 bases separating them. CDR3 length: 13 amino acids. CDR3 loop: CASSLREGEKLFF. The DNA for the CDR3 is TGTGCCAGCAGTCTGAGGGAGGGAGAAAAACTGTTTTTT.

The table lists this clonotype with many counts. The J gene is TRBJ1-1, the V gene TRBV5-1; D is ambiguous. Germline CDR1 reads SGHRS; CDR2 reads YFSETQ. This CDR3 region has 15 residues. Trimming pared 2 bases from V and 1 base from J, leaving 12 bases between. CDR3 residues: CASSLQPGGNTEAFF. The CDR3, as DNA: TGCGCCAGCAGCTTACAGCCGGGAGGGAACACTGAAGCTTTCTTT.

This chain links TRBV7-9 with TRBJ2-7, with D tentatively TRBD2 (5 bases). This CDR3 is 17 amino acids long. Germline V gives CDR1 SEHNR, CDR2 FQNEAQ (reference sequence). V shed 1 base and J shed 4 bases, with 20 bases lying between them. The CDR3 sequence: CASSLGALAGLVYEQYF. Here the CDR3 DNA reads TGTGCCAGCAGCTTAGGGGCATTGGCGGGCTTGGTGTACGAGCAGTACTTC.

The V and J genes are TRBV10-3 and TRBJ2-1; TRBD2 matches at 10 bases. The V and J ends lost 0 bases and 7 bases, in that order; junction bases with no gene match: 9. The CDR3 runs 17 residues. CDR1 is ENHRY, CDR2 SYGVKD, per germline. The CDR3 DNA sequence: TGTGCCATCAGTGAGTCGAGCTCTAGCGGGAGAAAGAATGAGCAGTTCTTC. Its translation is CAISESSSSGRKNEQFF.

This clonotype was counted only a few times. The chain uses TRBV6-2 or TRBV6-3 and TRBJ2-2; D uncertain. The CDR3 loop spans 18 amino acids. Germline-derived CDR1 and CDR2 are MNHEY and SVGEGT. V gave up 0 bases and J gave up 6 bases, with 20 bases separating them. CDR3 region: CASSYSALSQFIPGELFF. The DNA for the CDR3 is TGTGCCAGCAGTTACTCGGCATTATCTCAGTTTATCCCCGGGGAGCTGTTTTTT.

This chain uses TRBV2 with TRBJ2-7, with TRBD2 matching over 11 bases. Germline V CDR1 and CDR2: SNHLY, FYNNEI. CDR3 length: 16 amino acids. The ends lost 2 bases at V and 7 bases at J; junction bases unmatched: 10. CDR3: CASSELDVSGGGEQYF. DNA of the CDR3: TGTGCCAGCAGTGAACTGGATGTTAGCGGGGGGGGTGAGCAGTACTTC.

J is TRBJ1-6 and V is TRBV21-1; TRBD1 is the table's D call, not checked against the DNA. TRBV21-1 is assigned pseudogene status. The CDR3 sequence is 16 residues long. The CDR3 sequence is CASSKNPGASGSPLHF. In DNA form, the CDR3 reads TGTGCCAGCAGCAAAAACCCAGGCGCCTCTGGTTCACCCCTCCACTTT.

The rearrangement uses TRBV4-1 and TRBJ2-1, with TRBD2 matching over 13 bases. V lost 0 bases, J lost 1 base, and 12 bases stayed unmatched. The germline V gene encodes CDR1 MGHRA and CDR2 YSYEKL. CDR3 size: 21 residues. The CDR3 coding sequence is TGCGCCAGCAGCCAAGAGTCGGGAAGGACTAGCGGGAGAACATCCTACAATGAGCAGTTCTTC. Its protein is CASSQESGRTSGRTSYNEQFF.

This clonotype has only a few counts. The chain uses TRBV4-3 and TRBJ2-1; 8 bases are a match to TRBD2. Germline-derived CDR1 and CDR2 are LGHNA and YSLEER. Losses at the gene ends were 2 bases for V and 0 bases for J; bases not matched to a gene: 6. The CDR3 is 17 amino acids. The chain's CDR3 is CASSQRLAKTSYNEQFF. The CDR3 nucleotides read TGCGCCAGCAGCCAACGACTAGCGAAAACCTCCTACAATGAGCAGTTCTTC.

The chain combines TRBV28 with TRBJ2-4; D unresolved. CDR3 size: 15 residues. Trimming pared 5 bases from V and 16 bases from J, leaving 27 bases between. The germline gives CDR1 MDHEN, CDR2 SYDVKM. The CDR3 is CASSPDQVRVPTSYF. The CDR3 DNA is TGTGCCAGCAGTCCGGACCAGGTTAGGGTCCCCACGTCCTACTTC.

In its sample, this clonotype was seen a few times. V usage is TRBV30 and J usage is TRBJ2-1; possible D gene TRBD2, 6 bases. This CDR3 spans 13 amino acids. V was shortened by 3 bases and J by 1 base, with 7 bases between the two germline ends. Germline CDR1 is GTSNPN and CDR2 is SVGIG (reference sequence). Written as DNA, the CDR3 is TGTGCCTGGAGCGGGAGTTCCTACAATGAGCAGTTCTTC. Translation gives CAWSGSSYNEQFF.

The genes are TRBV7-9 and TRBJ2-3, with a weak D call TRBD2 (5 bases). The CDR3 has 15 residues. Germline V lookup: CDR1 SEHNR, CDR2 FQNEAQ (reference sequence). Deletions cut 3 bases from V and 3 bases from J, with 13 bases between. The CDR3 sequence is CASSFVRGYTDTQYF. CDR3 coding DNA: TGTGCCAGCAGCTTCGTCCGGGGATATACAGATACGCAGTATTTT.

In its sample, this clonotype was seen a few times. The chain combines TRBV20-1 with TRBJ2-1, with a weak D call TRBD2 (6 bases). This CDR3 comprises 16 residues. The V end lost 1 base, the J end lost 0 bases, and 13 bases lay between the germline ends. CDR1 is DFQATT and CDR2 is SNEGSKA in the germline V gene (reference sequence). The CDR3 sequence is CSARVASASSYNEQFF. In DNA form, the CDR3 reads TGCAGTGCTAGAGTCGCTAGCGCCAGCTCCTACAATGAGCAGTTCTTC.

The chain uses TRBV24-1 and TRBJ2-7; 10 nucleotides align to TRBD1. This CDR3 spans 17 amino acids. V lost 4 bases to trimming and J lost 2 bases; unmatched junction nucleotides: 10. The germline gives CDR1 KGHDR, CDR2 SFDVKD. DNA for the CDR3: TGTGCCACCAGTGACCACCGACAGGGGGCCGCAACCTACGAGCAGTACTTC. Protein product: CATSDHRQGAATYEQYF.

This clonotype was recorded many times. The chain is built from TRBV6-1 and TRBJ1-1; 7 bases line up with TRBD1. CDR3 length: 14 residues. Germline loops: CDR1 MNHNS, CDR2 SASEGT. V shed 5 bases and J 1 base; nucleotides not matched to a gene: 4. In DNA form, the CDR3 reads TGTGCCAGCAGTAGAAGGACAGGGAACACTGAAGCTTTCTTT. It codes for CASSRRTGNTEAFF.

The rearrangement links TRBV5-5 to TRBJ2-3; D gene unclear. The CDR3 totals 14 residues. Trimming left V 2 bases short and J 4 bases short, with 11 bases between. Germline V gene data show CDR1 as SGHKS and CDR2 as YYEKEE (reference sequence). The CDR3: CASSLIVLPDTQYF. CDR3 in DNA: TGTGCCAGCAGCTTAATCGTCTTACCAGATACGCAGTATTTT.

This clonotype was seen a few times. The CDR3 is CAWSRDLSYEQYF. The CDR3 DNA reads TGTGCCTGGAGTCGCGACCTCTCCTACGAGCAGTACTTC. The J gene is TRBJ2-7, the V gene TRBV30; D remains unclear. The CDR3 is made up of 13 amino acids. Per the germline V gene, CDR1 is GTSNPN and CDR2 is SVGIG (reference sequence). V was cut by 2 bases and J by 0 bases, with 8 bases left in between.